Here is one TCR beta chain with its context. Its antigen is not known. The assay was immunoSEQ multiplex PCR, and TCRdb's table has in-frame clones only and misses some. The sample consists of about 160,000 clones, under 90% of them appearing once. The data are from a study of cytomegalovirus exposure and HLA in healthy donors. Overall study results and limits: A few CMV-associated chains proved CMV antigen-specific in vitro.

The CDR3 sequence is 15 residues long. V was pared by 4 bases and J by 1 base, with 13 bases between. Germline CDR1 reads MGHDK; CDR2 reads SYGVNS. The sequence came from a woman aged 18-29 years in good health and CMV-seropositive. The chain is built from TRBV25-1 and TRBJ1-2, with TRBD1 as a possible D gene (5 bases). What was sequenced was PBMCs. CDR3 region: CASSVTGTLNYGYTF. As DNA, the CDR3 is TGTGCCAGCAGTGTTACAGGCACCCTTAACTATGGCTACACCTTC.